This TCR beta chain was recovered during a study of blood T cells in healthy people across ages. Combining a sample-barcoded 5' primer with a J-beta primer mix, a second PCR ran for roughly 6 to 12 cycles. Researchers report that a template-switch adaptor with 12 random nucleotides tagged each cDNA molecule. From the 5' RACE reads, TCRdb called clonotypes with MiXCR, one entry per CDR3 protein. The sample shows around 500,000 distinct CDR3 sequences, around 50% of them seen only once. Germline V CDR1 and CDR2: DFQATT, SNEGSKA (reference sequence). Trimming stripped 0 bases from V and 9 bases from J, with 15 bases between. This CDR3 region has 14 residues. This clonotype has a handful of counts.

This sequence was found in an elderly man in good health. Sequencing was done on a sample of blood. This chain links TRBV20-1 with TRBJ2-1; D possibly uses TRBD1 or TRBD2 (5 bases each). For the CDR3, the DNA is TGCAGTGCTAGAGACGGGACCATTTTTAGTGAGCAGTTCTTC. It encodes CSARDGTIFSEQFF.